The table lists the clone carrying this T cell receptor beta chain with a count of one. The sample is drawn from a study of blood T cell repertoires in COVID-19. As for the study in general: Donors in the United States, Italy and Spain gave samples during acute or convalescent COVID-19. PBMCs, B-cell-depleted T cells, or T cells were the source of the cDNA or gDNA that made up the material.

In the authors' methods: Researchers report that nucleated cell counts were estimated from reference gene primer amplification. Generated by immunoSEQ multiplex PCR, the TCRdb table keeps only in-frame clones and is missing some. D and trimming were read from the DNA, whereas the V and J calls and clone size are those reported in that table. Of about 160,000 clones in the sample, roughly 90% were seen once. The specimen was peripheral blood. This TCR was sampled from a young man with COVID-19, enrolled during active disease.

The CDR3 here is CASSQRTGYSYEQYF. CDR3 coding DNA: TGTGCCAGCAGCCAACGGACAGGGTACTCCTACGAGCAGTACTTC. The chain has TRBV5-4 and TRBJ2-7; 8 bases line up with TRBD1. Trimming took 4 bases from V and 0 from J; bases not matched to a gene: 6. The CDR3 consists of 15 residues. Germline V lookup: CDR1 SGHNT, CDR2 YYREEE (reference sequence).